The T cell receptor (beta chain) under discussion was sequenced for a study of prognosis after radiotherapy for stage I lung cancer. Overall study context: Enrolled patients comprised some 13 with newly diagnosed primary stage I lung tumors and five with oligometastatic NSCLC after surgical resection of the primary tumor. Study-wide points: It was in patients who developed distant metastases that Shannon entropy after stereotactic body radiation therapy was lower.

Using two-round multiplex PCR, the authors amplified TCR beta CDR3 from genomic DNA. First-round PCR used primers specific to each TRBV and TRBJ gene. Universal primers drove the second round of PCR amplification. From the multiplex PCR reads, TCRdb called clonotypes with MiXCR, one entry per CDR3 protein. The sample shows 25,000 to 35,000 distinct CDR3 sequences, roughly 40% of them seen only once. About this clonotype: No antigen is known for it. Being one base from a much bigger clone, this may be a read error.

The starting material was PBMCs, obtained before or after stereotactic body radiation therapy (not recorded which). The sequence derives from a donor aged 50 or older with non-small cell lung cancer.

CDR3 amino acids: CASSFGITYEQYF. The CDR3 DNA follows: TGTGCCAGCAGCTTCGGGATCACCTACGAGCAGTACTTC. The J gene is TRBJ2-7, the V gene TRBV5-6; tentatively, D is TRBD2 (5 bases). Germline assignment: CDR1 SGHDT and CDR2 YYEEEE. CDR3 size: 13 residues. V shed 2 bases and J shed 2 bases, with 8 bases lying between them.